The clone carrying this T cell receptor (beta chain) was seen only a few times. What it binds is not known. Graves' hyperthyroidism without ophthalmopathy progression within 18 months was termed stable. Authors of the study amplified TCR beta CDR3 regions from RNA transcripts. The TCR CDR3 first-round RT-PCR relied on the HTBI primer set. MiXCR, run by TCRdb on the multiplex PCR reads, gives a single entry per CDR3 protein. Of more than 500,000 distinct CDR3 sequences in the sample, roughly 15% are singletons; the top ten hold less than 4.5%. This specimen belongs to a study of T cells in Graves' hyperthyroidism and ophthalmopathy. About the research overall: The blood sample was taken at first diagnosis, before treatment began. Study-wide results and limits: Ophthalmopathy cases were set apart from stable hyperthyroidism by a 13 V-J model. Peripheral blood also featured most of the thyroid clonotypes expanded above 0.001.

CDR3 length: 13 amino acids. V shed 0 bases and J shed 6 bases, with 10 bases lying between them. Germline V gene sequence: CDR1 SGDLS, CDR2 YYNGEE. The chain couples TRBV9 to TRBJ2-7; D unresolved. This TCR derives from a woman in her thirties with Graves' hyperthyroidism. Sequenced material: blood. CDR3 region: CASSVATGFEQYF. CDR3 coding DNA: TGTGCCAGCAGCGTAGCAACGGGCTTCGAGCAGTACTTC.